This TCR beta chain was retrieved from a study of cytomegalovirus exposure and HLA in healthy donors (dated by TCRdb to about 2017). Regarding the complete study: According to a later analysis, the roughly 130 validation repertoires were produced on the same platform as the 666 repertoires of the first cohort. Along with the roughly 670-subject first cohort, a separate validation cohort of around 120 different subjects was used. The aim of the study was to test whether cataloging public T cell receptors could identify signatures of past pathogen exposure. The study combined high-throughput TCR immunosequencing, statistical association of individual TCRs with disease status, and machine learning to predict cytomegalovirus infection status. Broad study findings and their caveats: All 120 or so repertoires were used to score co-occurrence in the validation cohort in a later analysis, because that analysis had no HLA typing for the cohort. Across donors, most TCR sequences were observed very rarely, whereas some public TCRs were present in many individuals. It was suggested by the authors that the approach could potentially be generalized to other disease states and immunological phenotypes. A total of 164 TCR beta chains were listed by the study as associated with cytomegalovirus. In vitro tests confirmed that a few of the cytomegalovirus-associated TCR beta chains recognize cytomegalovirus antigens. Cytomegalovirus status was reported to be diagnosed by the classifier with high specificity and sensitivity in both the original and validation cohorts. In a later analysis, TCRs clustered in the first cohort were found to also tend to co-occur in the 120 or so validation repertoires, with approximately 95% of cluster scores above 0.

Concerning this clone itself: Its antigen has not been determined. No base qualities exist here, and no much larger clone lies one base off it.

The trim is 5 bases for V and 7 bases for J, with a gap of 8 bases between the germline ends. Inclusive of the bounding cysteine and phenylalanine, the CDR3 is 12 residues long. The entry retains the CDR3 DNA only, 36 bases that are in frame from base 1. In the germline V gene, CDR1 corresponds to SGHVS and CDR2 to FQNEAQ. The donors were included in the validation cohort of around 120 subjects, a group kept apart from the roughly 730-subject first cohort. Libraries came from the immunoSEQ multiplex PCR assay. Under the source paper's analysis protocol: A statistical classification framework was developed to diagnose cytomegalovirus status using the catalog of TCR beta chain sequences. TCRdb stores this immuneACCESS table with in-frame sequences only. Part of the clones is absent; in the studies checked, under half of the shortfall reflects unresolved V genes, and no reason is known for the rest. That table gives V, J and clone size, and the DNA gave D and trimming. The sample table contains approximately 54,000 clones; only one count was recorded for around 90% of them. The top ten clones comprise 7.5% to 10% of the sample.

This sequence originates from a woman under 30 in good health and CMV-seropositive. The chain was built from TRBV7-8 and TRBJ2-2, with the identity of the D gene unclear. Sequencing was performed on PBMCs. The nucleotides are TGTGCCAGCAGCCCAGTGGTCGGGGAGCTGTTTTTT. This encodes CASSPVVGELFF.